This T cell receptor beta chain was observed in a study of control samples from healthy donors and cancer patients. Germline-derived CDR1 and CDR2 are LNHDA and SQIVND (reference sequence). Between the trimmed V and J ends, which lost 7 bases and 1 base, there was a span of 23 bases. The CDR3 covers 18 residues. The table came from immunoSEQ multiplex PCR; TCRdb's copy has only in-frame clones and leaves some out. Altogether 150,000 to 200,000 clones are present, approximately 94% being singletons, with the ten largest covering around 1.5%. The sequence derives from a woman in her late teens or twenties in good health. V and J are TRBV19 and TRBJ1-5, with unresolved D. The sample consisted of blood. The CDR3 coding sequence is TGTGCCAGTAACTCCATCGAGATGGGGTTGCAAAGCAATCAGCCCCAGCATTTT. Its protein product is CASNSIEMGLQSNQPQHF.